This T cell receptor (beta chain) was observed in a study of T cell clones after liver transplantation. Trimming took off 4 bases at V and 2 bases at J, with 13 bases between the two ends. Germline V gene sequence: CDR1 SGHRS, CDR2 YFSETQ. This CDR3 comprises 14 residues. Assay: immunoSEQ multiplex PCR; the TCRdb copy retains only in-frame clones and omits some. In the table there are roughly 62,000 clones, roughly 70% of which are singletons. This sequence joins TRBV5-1 and TRBJ2-7; TRBD1 might be the D (6 bases). The sequences come from CD4+ T cells from blood, collected at the approximately 15-month timepoint. The sequence derives from a human patient who received a liver transplant. The graft donor may have given rise to some T cells. Here the CDR3 DNA reads TGCGCCAGCAGCCCCTGGACAGTTCCCTACGAGCAGTACTTC. This gives the protein CASSPWTVPYEQYF.